This T cell receptor (beta chain) was observed in a study of shared clonotypes between healthy human individuals. Study as a whole: For every donor, three CD4 naive, three CD4 memory, two CD8 naive and one CD8 memory plates were used.

Deep-level running was used for the assay. Some clones are missing from TCRdb's copy, which holds only in-frame ones; the method was immunoSEQ multiplex PCR. The sample contains more than 850,000 clones, about four fifths of which appear only once. CDR3 size: 15 residues. Per the germline V gene, CDR1 is SGDLS and CDR2 is YYNGEE. Trimming removed 4 bases from V and 2 bases from J; junction bases left unmatched: 6. Material for sequencing was memory CD4+ T cells from PBMCs. Subset specified: CD45RA-negative fraction. The sequence came from a man between 18 and 29 years old in good health. Some clones in this sample may be carry-over from other donors' samples. J is TRBJ2-3 and V is TRBV9; 8 nucleotides agree with TRBD1. CDR3 loop: CASSSGQADTDTQYF. The CDR3 DNA is TGTGCCAGCAGCTCGGGACAGGCCGACACAGATACGCAGTATTTT.